This T cell receptor (beta chain) is from a study of blood T cell repertoires in COVID-19. Study in general: The United States, Italy and Spain were the sources of the acute and convalescent COVID-19 samples. PBMCs, B-cell-depleted T cells, or T cells provided the cDNA or gDNA that made up the material.

Per the original data handling: It was from reference gene primer amplification that nucleated cell counts were estimated. Some clones are missing from TCRdb's copy, which holds only in-frame ones; the method was immunoSEQ multiplex PCR. V and J calls and clone size are as listed in that table; D and trimming were resolved from the DNA. The sample has about 220,000 clones; around 88% are singletons. CDR3 length: 16 residues. Germline V gene data show CDR1 as KGHSH and CDR2 as LQKENI. V gave up 5 bases and J gave up 6 bases; unmatched junction bases: 14. Sequencing input: peripheral blood. The gene calls are TRBV18 and TRBJ2-7; 9 nucleotides align to TRBD1. The source is a woman aged 45 to 65 with acute or convalescent COVID-19. The CDR3 DNA follows: TGTGCCAGCTCATTGAGGACCCCGGGACAGGGAACCGAGCAGTACTTC. Translated: CASSLRTPGQGTEQYF.